The 27 T cell receptor beta chains listed next were all sequenced from one sample in a study of blood T cell repertoires in COVID-19. The repertoire was sequenced with immunoSEQ multiplex PCR; TCRdb's copy has only in-frame clones and lacks some. Here the sample spans approximately 120,000 clones, around 77% being singletons. The specimen was peripheral blood. Receptor source: a human donor in a cohort sampled during active COVID-19.

This clone was detected only a few times. The chain carries TRBV24-1 and TRBJ2-7; perhaps TRBD2 as D (6 bases). The CDR3 totals 13 residues. Trimming stripped 8 bases from V and 2 bases from J, with 12 bases between. CDR1 is KGHDR, CDR2 SFDVKD, per germline. Written as DNA, the CDR3 is TGTGCCACCAATCGCGGGATCCCCTACGAGCAGTACTTC. Translating gives CATNRGIPYEQYF.

A few counts support this clone. The CDR3 nucleotides read TGCAGCGTTGGGACTAGCGACCCTAGCTCCTACAATGAGCAGTTCTTC. Translating gives CSVGTSDPSSYNEQFF. This chain uses TRBV29-1 with TRBJ2-1; TRBD2 agrees at 9 bases. J was trimmed by 0 bases and V by 4 bases; bases with no gene match: 7. This CDR3 has 16 residues. Germline V gives CDR1 SQVTM, CDR2 ANQGSEA.

This rearrangement joins TRBV25-1 to TRBJ1-6, with a tentative D call TRBD1 (6 bases). This CDR3 has 16 amino acids. From germline, CDR1 is MGHDK and CDR2 SYGVNS. Trimming removed 3 bases from V and 3 bases from J, with 12 bases in between. DNA of the CDR3: TGTGCCAGCAGTGAGGGGGCAGATTACTATAATTCACCCCTCCACTTT. Amino acid sequence: CASSEGADYYNSPLHF.

The V call is TRBV3-1 (or the pseudogene TRBV3-2), the J call TRBJ2-1, with 7 bases lining up with TRBD2. CDR3 size: 14 residues. Looked up from germline, CDR1 is LGHDT and CDR2 is YNNKEL (reference sequence). The V and J ends lost 4 bases and 6 bases, in that order; junction bases with no gene match: 6. DNA of the CDR3: TGTGCCAGCAGCCTTGGAGCGGGGTTCAATGAGCAGTTCTTC. This translates into CASSLGAGFNEQFF.

V gene TRBV11-2 combines with J gene TRBJ1-2; the D gene is possibly TRBD1 (6 bases). The CDR3 is 14 amino acids. Germline V lookup: CDR1 SGHAT, CDR2 FQNNGV. Trimming cost V 8 bases and J 5 bases, with 18 bases left between them. CDR3 loop: CASVPGEGHYGYTF. The CDR3 nucleotides read TGTGCCAGCGTCCCAGGGGAGGGACATTATGGCTACACCTTC.

The rearrangement joins TRBV7-9 to TRBJ2-3, with TRBD2 matching 11 bases. This CDR3 region has 14 residues. CDR1 and CDR2 from the germline V gene are SEHNR and FQNEAQ (reference sequence). J was trimmed by 3 bases and V by 8 bases; bases with no gene match: 4. CDR3 nucleotides: TGTGCCAGCCCTAGACTAGCGGGGACAGATACGCAGTATTTT. It yields the protein CASPRLAGTDTQYF.

The CDR3, as DNA: TGTGCCAGCAGTGTACAGGGGAGAGGTTACACTGAAGCTTTCTTT. It translates to CASSVQGRGYTEAFF. V gene TRBV28 combines with J gene TRBJ1-1; TRBD1 agrees at 7 bases. The CDR3 contains 15 residues. Germline CDR1 MDHEN, CDR2 SYDVKM. V trimming: 5 bases; J trimming: 3 bases; junction bases outside the gene matches: 9.

This clone was seen at least ten times. This chain joins TRBV6-4 and TRBJ1-3, with D maybe TRBD1 (5 bases). CDR1 and CDR2 (germline): MRHNA, SNTAGT. V was pared by 3 bases and J by 0 bases, with 9 bases between. The CDR3 totals 15 residues. Here the CDR3 reads CASSEDSSSGNTIYF. CDR3 coding DNA: TGTGCCAGCAGTGAAGACAGTTCCTCTGGAAACACCATATATTTT.

This clone was seen just once. V is TRBV6-2 or TRBV6-3 and J is TRBJ2-7; 9 bases are shared with TRBD1. The V gene end was trimmed by 0 bases and the J gene end by 6 bases; junction bases not matched to a gene: 6. The length of the CDR3 is 15 residues. CDR1 is MNHEY, CDR2 SVGEGT, per germline. This chain's CDR3 is CASSYSGTGHREQYF. CDR3 nucleotides: TGTGCCAGCAGTTACTCGGGGACAGGGCATCGCGAGCAGTACTTC.

This clone occurred once. V and J are TRBV6-5 and TRBJ1-4; TRBD1 is a possible D gene (5 bases). There are 15 residues in the CDR3. V was clipped by 5 bases and J by 2 bases, with 12 bases between them. The germline V gene has CDR1 MNHEY and CDR2 SVGAGI. CDR3 loop: CASSIQGVTNEKLFF. The CDR3 coding sequence is TGTGCCAGCAGTATCCAGGGTGTGACTAATGAAAAACTGTTTTTT.

This clone was observed a handful of times. The gene calls are TRBV30 and TRBJ1-3; no definite D call. The CDR3 is 12 amino acids. Looked up from germline, CDR1 is GTSNPN and CDR2 is SVGIG (reference sequence). With 5 bases removed from V and 2 bases from J, the gap between germline ends came to 7 bases. The CDR3 loop is CAWGVAGNTIYF. CDR3 coding DNA: TGTGCCTGGGGGGTAGCTGGAAACACCATATATTTT.

The chain combines TRBV11-2 with TRBJ1-6; 11 bases are a match to TRBD1. V was clipped by 5 bases and J by 8 bases; unmatched bases: 5. The CDR3 is 15 amino acids. Germline CDR1 is SGHAT and CDR2 is FQNNGV. CDR3 DNA: TGTGCCAGCAGCCCCGGGACAGGGGGACATTCACCCCTCCACTTT. It translates to CASSPGTGGHSPLHF.

This clone was observed once. The chain uses TRBV5-5 and TRBJ1-2; TRBD1 might be the D (5 bases). V was trimmed by 0 bases and J by 0 bases, leaving 15 bases between them. Germline values: CDR1 SGHKS, CDR2 YYEKEE (reference sequence). This CDR3 contains 17 residues. The CDR3 nucleotides are TGTGCCAGCAGCTTGGGGCCAGGGCCTAATTCTAACTATGGCTACACCTTC. Amino acid sequence: CASSLGPGPNSNYGYTF. The full variable domain, in which reference TRBV5-5 and TRBJ1-2 provide the parts outside the CDR3, is DAGVTQSPTHLIKTRGQQVTLRCSPISGHKSVSWYQQVLGQGPQFIFQYYEKEERGRGNFPDRFSARQFPNYSSELNVNALLLGDSALYLCASSLGPGPNSNYGYTFGSGTRLTVV.

The chain combines TRBV3-1 (or the pseudogene TRBV3-2) with TRBJ2-1; perhaps TRBD2 as D (5 bases). This CDR3 region has 14 residues. Trimming cost V 4 bases and J 7 bases, with 14 bases left between them. CDR1 is LGHDT, CDR2 YNNKEL, per germline (reference sequence). The CDR3: CASSPDEGRNEQFF. As DNA, the CDR3 is TGTGCCAGCAGCCCAGACGAGGGCCGAAATGAGCAGTTCTTC.

In its sample, this clone was seen a few times. The chain is built from TRBV28 and TRBJ2-7; TRBD1 agrees at 7 bases. Germline trimming cut 5 bases from V and 5 bases from J; bases unmatched to any gene: 15. Germline CDR1 and CDR2: MDHEN and SYDVKM. The CDR3 is 16 amino acids. CDR3 region: CASSLQGDTPRDEQYF. The CDR3 bases are TGTGCCAGCAGTCTTCAGGGGGACACCCCCCGGGACGAGCAGTACTTC.

V and J are TRBV3-1 (or the pseudogene TRBV3-2) and TRBJ2-3; 11 bases align to TRBD2. Looked up from germline, CDR1 is LGHDT and CDR2 is YNNKEL (reference sequence). V was pared by 1 base and J by 2 bases, with 5 bases of the junction left unmatched. The CDR3 is 17 residues long. The CDR3 coding sequence is TGTGCCAGCAGCCAAGTCTTAGCGGGGGGGGTCACAGATACGCAGTATTTT. Its translation is CASSQVLAGGVTDTQYF.

V is TRBV5-3 and J is TRBJ1-5; D is possibly TRBD1 (6 bases). TRBV5-3 is identified as an open reading frame with a role that is uncertain. CDR3 length equals 14 residues. V was trimmed by 5 bases and J by 3 bases, leaving 12 bases between them. CDR3 in DNA: TGTGCCAGAAGTAGGGGGAGCCCCAATCAGCCCCAGCATTTT. It encodes CARSRGSPNQPQHF.

The chain links TRBV7-9 to TRBJ1-4; 7 nucleotides match TRBD1. Germline V CDR1 and CDR2: SEHNR, FQNEAQ (reference sequence). The trim removed 5 bases at V and 0 bases at J, leaving 3 bases unmatched. CDR3 length equals 15 residues. CDR3 nucleotide sequence: TGTGCCAGCAGCCAAGGGACAGCAACTAATGAAAAACTGTTTTTT. Its protein product is CASSQGTATNEKLFF. Full variable domain (rest looked up from reference TRBV7-9 and TRBJ1-4): DTGVSQNPRHKITKRGQNVTFRCDPISEHNRLYWYRQTLGQGPEFLTYFQNEAQLEKSRLLSDRFSAERPKGSFSTLEIQRTEQGDSAMYLCASSQGTATNEKLFFGSGTQLSVL.

CDR3 DNA: TGTGCCAGCAGGCCCGAACCGGGACACAGCTCCTACGAGCAGTACTTC. It encodes CASRPEPGHSSYEQYF. The chain employs TRBV27 and TRBJ2-7; maybe TRBD1 (6 bases). V lost 6 bases and J 0 bases, leaving 18 bases between the germline ends. This CDR3 has 16 amino acids. CDR1 is MNHEY, CDR2 SMNVEV, per germline (reference sequence).

In nucleotides, the CDR3 is TGTGCCAGCAGTTACAGGGGTCGCGATGGCTACACCTTC. Translation gives CASSYRGRDGYTF. The V call is TRBV28, the J call TRBJ1-2; TRBD1 matches at 7 bases. The CDR3 has 13 amino acids. The V segment lost 4 bases and the J segment 6 bases; nucleotides outside the gene matches: 5. Germline V lookup: CDR1 MDHEN, CDR2 SYDVKM.

The chain employs TRBV5-1 and TRBJ1-1; the match to TRBD1 covers 7 bases. The CDR3 runs 15 residues. With V trimmed by 0 bases and J by 1 base, 3 bases remained unmatched. Per germline, CDR1 SGHRS and CDR2 YFSETQ. The DNA of the CDR3 is TGCGCCAGCAGCTTGGCAGCAGGGGGGAACACTGAAGCTTTCTTT. As protein: CASSLAAGGNTEAFF.

This clone appeared a few times. The chain recombines TRBV2 with TRBJ2-7, with D unresolved. The ends were cut back, 10 bases at V and 3 bases at J, with 10 bases in the middle. This CDR3 region has 11 residues. Germline CDR1 SNHLY, CDR2 FYNNEI. CDR3 region: CATAKLYEQYF. DNA for the CDR3: TGTGCCACCGCAAAACTCTACGAGCAGTACTTC. Drawing the rest from reference TRBV2 and TRBJ2-7, the complete variable domain is EPEVTQTPSHQVTQMGQEVILRCVPISNHLYFYWYRQILGQKVEFLVSFYNNEISEKSEIFDDQFSVERPDGSNFTLKIRSTKLEDSAMYFCATAKLYEQYFGPGTRLTVT.

The chain joins TRBV27 to TRBJ1-1; D remains ambiguous. The CDR3 consists of 13 residues. Germline V gene lookup returns CDR1 MNHEY and CDR2 SMNVEV (reference sequence). The V gene lost 2 bases and the J gene lost 8 bases, with 12 bases spanning the gap. CDR3 in amino acids: CASSLTAGTEAFF. The CDR3 nucleotides are TGTGCCAGCAGTTTAACCGCGGGAACGGAAGCTTTCTTT.

V is TRBV2 and J is TRBJ1-5, with 8 bases matching TRBD1. The CDR3 contains 15 residues. Germline V CDR1 and CDR2: SNHLY, FYNNEI. After removal of 6 bases from V and 4 bases from J, the junction contained 8 bases not matched to a gene. In nucleotides, the CDR3 is TGTGCCAGCAGGCGTCAAGGACAGGGAAATCAGCCCCAGCATTTT. Its protein product is CASRRQGQGNQPQHF.

This chain joins TRBV11-2 and TRBJ2-7, with 12 nucleotides matching TRBD1. With 5 bases clipped from V and 0 bases from J, the junction kept 5 bases outside the gene matches. The length of the CDR3 is 16 residues. Germline loops: CDR1 SGHAT, CDR2 FQNNGV. The CDR3 here is CASSTGTGGPSYEQYF. For the CDR3, the DNA is TGTGCCAGCAGCACCGGGACAGGGGGCCCCTCCTACGAGCAGTACTTC.

This clone showed up just once. The rearrangement joins TRBV7-9 to TRBJ1-2, with D possibly being TRBD1 (5 bases). Germline CDR1 and CDR2: SEHNR and FQNEAQ (reference sequence). The germline V and J ends were trimmed by 4 bases and 0 bases, with 12 bases remaining between them. CDR3 length equals 15 residues. The CDR3 DNA follows: TGTGCCAGCAGCTCAGGGCCCCCTTCTAACTATGGCTACACCTTC. The encoded protein is CASSSGPPSNYGYTF.

This clone was seen a handful of times. V is TRBV3-1 (or the pseudogene TRBV3-2) and J is TRBJ1-2, with 8 bases lining up with TRBD1. CDR1 LGHDT and CDR2 YNNKEL come from the germline V gene (reference sequence). This CDR3 is 13 amino acids long. V shed 3 bases, J shed 7 bases, and the junction held 4 bases outside the gene matches. This CDR3 reads CASSQMDRVGYTF. The CDR3 DNA is TGTGCCAGCAGCCAGATGGACAGGGTTGGCTACACCTTC.